This record concerns one T cell receptor (beta chain) sequence. Its antigen is currently unknown. This sample was included in a study of CD8 T cells in ankylosing spondylitis. V lost 2 bases, J lost 7 bases, and 15 bases lay in between. The CDR3 is 15 amino acids. CDR1 and CDR2 from the germline V gene are SGHTA and FQGNSA. Libraries for TCR beta were made by quantitative 5'-RACE with molecular barcodes. TCRdb processed the 5' RACE reads anew with MiXCR; each CDR3 protein has one entry. Here the sample spans 300,000 to 350,000 distinct CDR3 sequences, less than 25% being singletons. Broader study findings: Before this, some motif variants had been reported in reactive arthritis synovial fluid and blood.

This receptor was taken from a female donor with ankylosing spondylitis or in good health (not recorded which). The sequencing input was blood, either unsorted or a sorted T cell fraction (not recorded which). The rearrangement joins TRBV7-2 to TRBJ2-4; D is unclear. The CDR3 here is CASSLSSVHVNIQYF. Here the CDR3 DNA reads TGTGCCAGCAGCTTATCCTCTGTCCATGTGAACATTCAGTACTTC.